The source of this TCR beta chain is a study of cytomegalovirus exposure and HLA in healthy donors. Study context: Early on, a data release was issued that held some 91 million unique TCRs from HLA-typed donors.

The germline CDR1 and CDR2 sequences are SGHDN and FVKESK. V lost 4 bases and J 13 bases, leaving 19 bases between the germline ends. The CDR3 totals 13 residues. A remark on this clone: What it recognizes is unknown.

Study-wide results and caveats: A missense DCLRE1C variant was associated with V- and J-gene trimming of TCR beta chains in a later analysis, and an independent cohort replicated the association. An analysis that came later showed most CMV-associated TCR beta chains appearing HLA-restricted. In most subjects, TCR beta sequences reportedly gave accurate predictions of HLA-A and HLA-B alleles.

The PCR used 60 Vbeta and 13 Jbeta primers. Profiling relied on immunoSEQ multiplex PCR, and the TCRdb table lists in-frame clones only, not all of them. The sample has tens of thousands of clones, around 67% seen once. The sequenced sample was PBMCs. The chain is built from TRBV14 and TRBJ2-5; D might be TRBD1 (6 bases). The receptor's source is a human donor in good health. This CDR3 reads CASSRLVEQGRYF. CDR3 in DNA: TGTGCCAGCAGCCGTCTAGTGGAGCAGGGGAGGTACTTC.